This T cell receptor (beta chain) was sequenced during a study of immune evolution from preneoplasia to lung adenocarcinoma. Between the trimmed V and J ends, which lost 9 bases and 6 bases, there was a span of 5 bases. CDR1 and CDR2 (germline): MNHNS, SASEGT. This CDR3 is 10 amino acids long. As for this clone: What it binds is unknown.

The study, taken as a whole, reports: Later-stage lesions seemingly showed higher T cell density and diversity than normal lung. Top clone frequencies peaked in normal lung, apparently declining through invasive adenocarcinoma.

Clones were read by immunoSEQ multiplex PCR, and TCRdb kept only the in-frame ones, dropping some. The table has around 6,100 clones, about 70% seen once. The genes are TRBV6-1 and TRBJ2-2; D is uncertain. The TCR comes from a donor older than 65 with lung adenocarcinoma. The sequenced sample was FFPE adjacent normal lung tissue. The CDR3 sequence: CASTAGELFF. CDR3 sequence (DNA): TGTGCCAGTACGGCCGGGGAGCTGTTTTTT.